This T cell receptor (beta chain) appears in the sequencing data of a study of blood T cells in healthy people across ages. Through a sample-barcoded 5' primer and a J-beta primer mix, a second PCR was run for roughly 6 to 12 cycles. Each sample provided no less than 2.5 million CDR3-containing paired-end reads. TCRdb redid the calling of the 5' RACE reads with MiXCR, one entry per CDR3 protein. This sample has fewer than 950,000 distinct CDR3 sequences; about 55% occur once, and the top ten carry roughly two fifths. Study-wide points: Investigators viewed diversity estimates from one million T cells as underestimates, the study reported. Age showed a roughly linear inverse relationship with TCR beta diversity per million T cells. Unsorted PBMCs ruled out conclusive naive versus antigen-experienced comparison.

On this clonotype: The target antigen is unknown.

The CDR3 runs 14 residues. The V gene's germline CDR1 is DFQATT and CDR2 SNEGSKA (reference sequence). This clonotype was obtained from an older man in good health. Material: blood. This rearrangement joins TRBV20-1 to TRBJ2-5; D is possibly TRBD1 (6 bases). DNA of the CDR3: TGCAGGGTGGGACACGTAAATCTAGAAGAGACCCAGTACTTC. It specifies CRVGHVNLEETQYF.